Below are 25 T cell receptor beta chains sequenced from a single sample in a study of blood T cell repertoires in COVID-19 (TCRdb year 2020). To prepare the library, the immunoSEQ multiplex PCR assay was applied. Imported from immuneACCESS, the table was reduced by TCRdb to in-frame sequences with V and J called. These copies leave out some clones; in studies compared against another copy, an unresolved V gene accounts for under half, and the cause of the remainder is not known. The sample records about 200,000 clones, almost 90% of which are singletons. Jointly, the top ten make up about 1.7% of the sample. Material: peripheral blood. The receptors stem from a man younger than 30 with active or convalescent COVID-19.

This rearrangement joins TRBV3-1 (or the pseudogene TRBV3-2) to TRBJ2-1, with 12 bases matching TRBD2. This CDR3 is 16 amino acids long. Trimming removed 1 base from V and 7 bases from J; junction bases left unmatched: 5. Germline V gene lookup returns CDR1 LGHDT and CDR2 YNNKEL (reference sequence). This CDR3 is CASSQGLAGVGNEQFF. DNA for the CDR3: TGTGCCAGCAGCCAAGGACTAGCGGGGGTCGGGAATGAGCAGTTCTTC.

This chain uses TRBV3-1 (or the pseudogene TRBV3-2) with TRBJ2-1; 10 bases are shared with TRBD2. The CDR3 is made up of 16 amino acids. Germline CDR1 reads LGHDT; CDR2 reads YNNKEL (reference sequence). With V trimmed by 1 base and J by 8 bases, 8 bases remained unmatched. As DNA, the CDR3 is TGTGCCAGCAGCCAAGGGCTAGCGGGAGATGGGGATGAGCAGTTCTTC. Translating it yields CASSQGLAGDGDEQFF.

The chain is built from TRBV3-1 (or the pseudogene TRBV3-2) and TRBJ2-2, with 8 bases that match TRBD2. The CDR3 consists of 17 residues. J was trimmed by 1 base and V by 0 bases; bases with no gene match: 4. Germline values: CDR1 LGHDT, CDR2 YNNKEL (reference sequence). DNA of the CDR3: TGTGCCAGCAGCCAAGAGCTTACTAGCGGGAACACCGGGGAGCTGTTTTTT. Residues: CASSQELTSGNTGELFF.

V gene TRBV30 combines with J gene TRBJ1-6; 7 bases fit TRBD1. The V gene end was trimmed by 0 bases and the J gene end by 7 bases; junction bases not matched to a gene: 6. This CDR3 has 15 residues. Looked up from germline, CDR1 is GTSNPN and CDR2 is SVGIG (reference sequence). The CDR3 bases are TGTGCCTGGAGTGTACCGAGGACAGGAAATTCACCCCTCCACTTT. Translated, it gives CAWSVPRTGNSPLHF.

Turning to this clone: One junction end disagrees with the germline gene, perhaps due to a read error. In DNA, the CDR3 is TGTGCCTGGAGTGTAGGAGGGAGAAATGACAAACTGTTTTTT. This sequence encodes CAWSVGGRNDKLFF. The chain carries TRBV30 and TRBJ1-4, with D hard to call. The CDR3 consists of 14 residues. Germline V gives CDR1 GTSNPN, CDR2 SVGIG (reference sequence). The whole variable domain, filled in from reference TRBV30 and TRBJ1-4, reads SQTIHQWPATLVQPVGSPLSLECTVEGTSNPNLYWYRQAAGRGLQLLFYSVGIGQISSEVPQNLSASRPQDRQFILSSKKLLLSDSGFYLCAWSVGGRNDKLFFGSGTQLSVL.

The gene calls are TRBV4-1 and TRBJ1-1; weak D call: TRBD1 (6 bases). Germline V CDR1 and CDR2: MGHRA, YSYEKL. Trimming stripped 3 bases from V and 1 base from J, with 12 bases between. The CDR3 runs to 15 residues. CDR3 protein: CASSHLTGKNTEAFF. The DNA of the CDR3 is TGCGCCAGCAGCCATCTTACAGGGAAGAACACTGAAGCTTTCTTT.

The chain recombines TRBV5-4 with TRBJ2-3; 8 bases fit TRBD1. Germline V lookup: CDR1 SGHNT, CDR2 YYREEE (reference sequence). J gave up 4 bases and V 0 bases, and 4 bases lay outside the gene matches. This CDR3 has 15 amino acids. CDR3 bases: TGTGCCAGCAGCTTGGGAGGACAGGGATCAGATACGCAGTATTTT. It encodes CASSLGGQGSDTQYF.

The genes are TRBV24-1 and TRBJ2-1; possible D gene TRBD2, 7 bases. The V end was cut by 3 bases, the J end by 7 bases, with 15 bases between. This CDR3 has 15 residues. The germline gives CDR1 KGHDR, CDR2 SFDVKD. CDR3 protein: CATSDPGGAANEQFF. The CDR3 DNA sequence: TGTGCCACCAGTGATCCGGGGGGCGCAGCGAATGAGCAGTTCTTC.

V gene TRBV6-5 combines with J gene TRBJ2-2; 8 bases are shared with TRBD1. Germline V gene lookup returns CDR1 MNHEY and CDR2 SVGAGI. CDR3 length: 16 residues. Trimming cost V 3 bases and J 2 bases; bases outside gene matches: 5. The chain's CDR3 is CASSYYGTGNTGELFF. DNA for the CDR3: TGTGCCAGCAGTTATTATGGGACAGGAAACACCGGGGAGCTGTTTTTT.

The chain joins TRBV3-1 (or the pseudogene TRBV3-2) to TRBJ1-4; the match to TRBD1 covers 7 bases. CDR1 is LGHDT and CDR2 is YNNKEL in the germline V gene (reference sequence). V gave up 1 base and J gave up 8 bases; unmatched junction bases: 4. This CDR3 has 14 residues. The CDR3 DNA follows: TGTGCCAGCAGCCAAGTAGGGACAGAGGAAAAACTGTTTTTT. It encodes CASSQVGTEEKLFF.

The rearrangement joins TRBV7-2 to TRBJ1-2; 7 bases fit TRBD1. There are 15 residues in the CDR3. V lost 5 bases and J lost 5; bases outside the gene matches: 11. The germline CDR1 and CDR2 sequences are SGHTA and FQGNSA. CDR3 nucleotides: TGTGCCAGCAGCCTCGACAGGGAGCTGGGGTATGGCTACACCTTC. This gives the protein CASSLDRELGYGYTF.

J is TRBJ1-3 and V is TRBV6-2 or TRBV6-3, with unresolved D. Per the germline V gene, CDR1 is MNHEY and CDR2 is SVGEGT. The CDR3 runs to 17 residues. The V gene lost 6 bases and the J gene lost 0 bases, with 18 bases spanning the gap. CDR3 in amino acids: CASSNLREHRSGNTIYF. CDR3 nucleotides: TGTGCCAGCAGCAACCTCCGGGAACATCGCTCTGGAAACACCATATATTTT.

The chain links TRBV10-3 to TRBJ2-5; TRBD2 agrees at 9 bases. This CDR3 is built from 17 residues. Germline lookup yields CDR1 ENHRY and CDR2 SYGVKD. V lost 0 bases to trimming and J lost 2 bases; unmatched junction nucleotides: 7. The CDR3 nucleotides read TGTGCCATCAGTGAGTCTAGTAGCGGGGGTTATCAAGAGACCCAGTACTTC. This sequence encodes CAISESSSGGYQETQYF.

The chain has TRBV27 and TRBJ2-1, with 9 bases fitting TRBD1. This CDR3 has 16 residues. Unmatched junction bases numbered 8, after V lost 6 bases and J lost 2 bases. Germline V gives CDR1 MNHEY, CDR2 SMNVEV (reference sequence). The CDR3 region has the DNA TGTGCCAGCAGGGGACAGGGTTTCAACCCCTACAATGAGCAGTTCTTC. Translation: CASRGQGFNPYNEQFF.

This clone was found once. The gene calls are TRBV7-2 and TRBJ2-7; 8 bases line up with TRBD2. CDR3 length equals 13 residues. With 4 bases clipped from V and 8 bases from J, the junction kept 7 bases outside the gene matches. Germline V lookup: CDR1 SGHTA, CDR2 FQGNSA. The chain's CDR3 is CASSYGTSRQQYF. In DNA form, the CDR3 reads TGTGCCAGCAGCTACGGGACTAGTCGACAGCAGTACTTC.

This clone was observed once. V usage is TRBV24-1 and J usage is TRBJ1-2; D not certain. There are 19 residues in the CDR3. Germline CDR1 and CDR2: KGHDR and SFDVKD. With 1 base removed from V and 3 bases from J, the gap between germline ends came to 23 bases. The CDR3 loop reads CATSDLVFIWPLGDYGYTF. CDR3 in DNA: TGTGCCACCAGTGATTTAGTTTTTATTTGGCCCCTCGGGGACTATGGCTACACCTTC.

This chain connects TRBV19 to TRBJ2-2; the D is unclear. Germline CDR1 is LNHDA and CDR2 is SQIVND (reference sequence). The CDR3 is 14 residues long. Trimming cost V 3 bases and J 2 bases, with 7 bases left between them. The CDR3 reads CASSIVVNTGELFF. CDR3 in DNA: TGTGCCAGTAGTATTGTAGTTAACACCGGGGAGCTGTTTTTT.

The V gene is TRBV5-5, the J gene TRBJ2-3, with D possibly TRBD2 on 5 matching bases. V gave up 2 bases and J gave up 0 bases, with 10 bases separating them. This CDR3 contains 15 residues. Germline CDR1 and CDR2: SGHKS and YYEKEE (reference sequence). CDR3 DNA: TGTGCCAGCAGCTTCCTCCGCGGGAGCACAGATACGCAGTATTTT. Translation gives CASSFLRGSTDTQYF.

CDR3 sequence (DNA): TGTGCCAGCACCACTTCCATGGGACAATCCGAGCAGTACTTC. It specifies CASTTSMGQSEQYF. The rearrangement joins TRBV11-2 to TRBJ2-7; perhaps TRBD1 as D (6 bases). Germline loops: CDR1 SGHAT, CDR2 FQNNGV. This CDR3 is 14 amino acids long. With 7 bases removed from V and 6 bases from J, the gap between germline ends came to 19 bases.

The rearrangement links TRBV19 to TRBJ2-7; 10 bases are a match to TRBD2. V gave up 10 bases and J gave up 4 bases; unmatched junction bases: 13. Germline V gives CDR1 LNHDA, CDR2 SQIVND (reference sequence). The CDR3 is 15 residues long. DNA of the CDR3: TGTGCCACCTCTCCCATAGGACTAGCGGCTTACGAGCAGTACTTC. It encodes CATSPIGLAAYEQYF.

The chain employs TRBV29-1 and TRBJ1-2, with D possibly matching TRBD1 (6 bases). Germline CDR1 is SQVTM and CDR2 is ANQGSEA. This CDR3 contains 15 residues. Trimming took off 4 bases at V and 0 bases at J, with 15 bases between the two ends. Here the CDR3 reads CSVGSRGISNYGYTF. In nucleotides, the CDR3 is TGCAGCGTTGGAAGTAGGGGGATTTCTAACTATGGCTACACCTTC.

This clone appeared a single time. The V call is TRBV6-6, the J call TRBJ2-7; 11 positions agree with TRBD2. The CDR3 loop spans 15 amino acids. J was trimmed by 5 bases and V by 2 bases; bases with no gene match: 5. The V gene's germline CDR1 is MNHNY and CDR2 SVGAGI (reference sequence). CDR3: CASSYATSGSHEQYF. CDR3 bases: TGTGCCAGCAGTTACGCTACTAGCGGGAGCCACGAGCAGTACTTC.

The V and J genes are TRBV4-1 and TRBJ2-7; 12 positions agree with TRBD2. Unmatched junction bases numbered 4, after V lost 1 base and J lost 3 bases. The CDR3 spans 16 residues. Germline assignment: CDR1 MGHRA and CDR2 YSYEKL. CDR3 amino acids: CASSQGLAGVVYEQYF. The CDR3 nucleotides read TGCGCCAGCAGCCAAGGACTAGCGGGAGTAGTCTACGAGCAGTACTTC.

This chain joins TRBV13 and TRBJ2-7; maybe TRBD1 (6 bases). The CDR3 length is 14 residues. Germline V lookup: CDR1 PRHDT, CDR2 FYEKMQ (reference sequence). Trimming stripped 4 bases from V and 7 bases from J, with 17 bases between. CDR3 in DNA: TGTGCCAGCAGCTCGTCGGACAGCTCCCTGGAGCAGTACTTC. It is translated as CASSSSDSSLEQYF. Looking up the rest from reference TRBV13 and TRBJ2-7 gives the full variable domain: AAGVIQSPRHLIKEKRETATLKCYPIPRHDTVYWYQQGPGQDPQFLISFYEKMQSDKGSIPDRFSAQQFSDYHSELNMSSLELGDSALYFCASSSSDSSLEQYFGPGTRLTVT.

This CDR3 is CAWSGVPGQGSTGELFF. CDR3 nucleotides: TGTGCCTGGAGTGGGGTACCGGGACAGGGTTCCACCGGGGAGCTGTTTTTT. The chain joins TRBV30 to TRBJ2-2; 9 bases agree with TRBD1. Looked up from germline, CDR1 is GTSNPN and CDR2 is SVGIG (reference sequence). This CDR3 contains 17 residues. The ends lost 1 base at V and 4 bases at J; junction bases unmatched: 10.